This T cell receptor beta chain is from a study of T cells in Graves' hyperthyroidism and ophthalmopathy. Points from the study as a whole: Most clonotypes expanded in the thyroid (above 0.001) were also present in blood.

A remark on this clonotype: Its antigen remains unknown. Compared with germline, one end of the junction differs, possibly owing to a read error.

Germline-derived CDR1 and CDR2 are LGHNA and YNFKEQ. The CDR3 consists of 14 residues. Amplification of TCR beta CDR3 regions was performed using RNA transcripts as template. RT-PCR in the first round (using the HTBI primer set) targeted the TCR CDR3. TCRdb analysed the multiplex PCR reads with MiXCR anew, one entry per CDR3 protein. The data hold fewer than 500,000 distinct CDR3 sequences, with roughly 14% observed a single time. Every diagnosis used clinical symptoms, serum thyroxine and TRAb, thyroid ultrasound and orbital computed tomography. From 8.5 to 10 ml of fresh peripheral blood, PBMCs were isolated.

The chain has TRBV4-2 and TRBJ2-2; D is ambiguous. The clonotype comes from a man aged 18 to 29 with Graves' ophthalmopathy. Sample: blood. CDR3 in amino acids: CASNQGGNTGELFF. As DNA, the CDR3 is TGTGCCAGCAACCAAGGTGGGAACACCGGGGAGCTGTTTTTT.